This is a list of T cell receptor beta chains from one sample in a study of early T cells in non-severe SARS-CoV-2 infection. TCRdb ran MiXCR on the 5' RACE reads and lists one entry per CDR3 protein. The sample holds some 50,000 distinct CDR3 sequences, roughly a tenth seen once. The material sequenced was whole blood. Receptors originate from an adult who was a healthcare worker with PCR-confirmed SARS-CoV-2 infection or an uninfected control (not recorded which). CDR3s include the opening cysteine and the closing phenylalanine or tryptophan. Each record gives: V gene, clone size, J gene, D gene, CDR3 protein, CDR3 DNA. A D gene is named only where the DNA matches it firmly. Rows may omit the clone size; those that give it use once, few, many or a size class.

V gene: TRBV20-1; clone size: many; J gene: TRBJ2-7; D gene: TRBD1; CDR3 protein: CSARGDREDYEQYF; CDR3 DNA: TGCAGTGCTAGAGGGGACAGGGAAGACTACGAGCAGTACTTC
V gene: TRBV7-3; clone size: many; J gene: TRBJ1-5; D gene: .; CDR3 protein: CASSLTVDQPQHF; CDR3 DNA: TGTGCCAGCAGCTTAACTGTTGATCAGCCCCAGCATTTT
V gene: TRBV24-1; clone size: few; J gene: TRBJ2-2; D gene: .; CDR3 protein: CATSENTGELFF; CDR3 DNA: TGTGCCACCAGTGAAAACACCGGGGAGCTGTTTTTT
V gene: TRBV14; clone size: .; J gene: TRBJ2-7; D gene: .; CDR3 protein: CASSQAQGEQYF; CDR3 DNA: TGTGCCAGCAGCCAAGCGCAAGGAGAGCAGTACTTC
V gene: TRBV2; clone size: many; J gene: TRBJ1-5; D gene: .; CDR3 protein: CASSDPRWGIITLPSRPQHF; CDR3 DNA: TGTGCCAGCAGTGACCCAAGGTGGGGGATTATTACTCTCCCATCCCGGCCCCAGCATTTT
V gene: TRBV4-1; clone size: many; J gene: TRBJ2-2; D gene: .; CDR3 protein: CASRQNRDPTGELFF; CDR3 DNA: TGCGCCAGCAGACAAAACAGAGATCCCACCGGGGAGCTGTTTTTT
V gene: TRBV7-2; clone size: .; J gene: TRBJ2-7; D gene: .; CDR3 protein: CASSEVPGLRPYEQYF; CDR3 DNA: TGTGCCAGCAGCGAAGTGCCGGGACTGCGCCCCTACGAGCAGTACTTC
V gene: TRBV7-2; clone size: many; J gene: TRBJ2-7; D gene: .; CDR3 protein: CASSLRRDSYEQYF; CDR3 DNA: TGTGCCAGCAGCTTAAGGCGGGACTCCTACGAGCAGTACTTC
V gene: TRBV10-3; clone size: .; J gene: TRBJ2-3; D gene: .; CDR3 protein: CAISEQSTDTQYF; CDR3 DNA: TGTGCCATCAGTGAACAGTCCACAGATACGCAGTATTTT
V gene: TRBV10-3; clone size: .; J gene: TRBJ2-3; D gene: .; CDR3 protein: CAISVGRTTDTQYF; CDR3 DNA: TGTGCCATCAGTGTGGGCAGAACCACAGATACGCAGTATTTT
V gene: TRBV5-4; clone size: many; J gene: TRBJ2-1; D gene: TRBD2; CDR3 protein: CASSLGLAVYNEQFF; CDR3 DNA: TGTGCCAGCAGCTTGGGACTAGCGGTGTACAATGAGCAGTTCTTC
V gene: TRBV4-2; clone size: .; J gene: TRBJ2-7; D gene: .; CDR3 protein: CASRRGGAAYEQYF; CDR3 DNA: TGTGCCAGCAGGAGGGGGGGAGCGGCCTACGAGCAGTACTTC
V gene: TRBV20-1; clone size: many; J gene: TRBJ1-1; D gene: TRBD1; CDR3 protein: CSARDPGGQNTEAFF; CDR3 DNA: TGCAGTGCAAGAGACCCAGGGGGACAGAACACTGAAGCTTTCTTT
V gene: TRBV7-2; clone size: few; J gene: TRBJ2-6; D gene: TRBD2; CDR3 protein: CASSSNAGAGANVLTF; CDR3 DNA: TGTGCCAGCAGCTCCAACGCGGGGGCTGGGGCCAACGTCCTGACTTTC
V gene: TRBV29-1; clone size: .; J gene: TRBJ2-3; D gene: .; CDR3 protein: CSVENSGRGPDTQYF; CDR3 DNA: TGCAGCGTTGAAAATTCCGGGCGGGGCCCAGATACGCAGTATTTT
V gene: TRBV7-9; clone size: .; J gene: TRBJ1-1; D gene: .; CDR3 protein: CASSPQGDAEAFF; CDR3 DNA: TGTGCCAGCAGCCCACAGGGTGACGCTGAAGCTTTCTTT
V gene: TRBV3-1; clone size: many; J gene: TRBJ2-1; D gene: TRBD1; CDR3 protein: CASSAKTGPLEQFF; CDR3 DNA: TGTGCCAGCAGCGCCAAGACAGGGCCTCTCGAGCAGTTCTTC
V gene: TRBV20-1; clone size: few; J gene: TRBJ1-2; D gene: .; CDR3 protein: CSAYNYGYTF; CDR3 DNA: TGCAGTGCATACAACTATGGCTACACCTTC
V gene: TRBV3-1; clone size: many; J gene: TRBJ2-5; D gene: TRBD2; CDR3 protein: CASTQEIGTSGGFGQETQYF; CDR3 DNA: TGTGCCAGCACACAAGAGATCGGGACTAGCGGGGGGTTTGGCCAAGAGACCCAGTACTTC
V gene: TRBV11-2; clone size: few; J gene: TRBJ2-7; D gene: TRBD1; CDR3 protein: CASSWTGGPYEQYF; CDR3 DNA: TGTGCCAGCAGCTGGACAGGGGGCCCCTACGAGCAGTACTTC
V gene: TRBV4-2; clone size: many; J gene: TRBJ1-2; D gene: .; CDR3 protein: CASSQDQGTVGYTF; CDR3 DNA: TGTGCCAGCAGCCAAGATCAAGGGACGGTCGGCTACACCTTC
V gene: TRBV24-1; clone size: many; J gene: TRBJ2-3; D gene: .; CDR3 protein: CATSGPASARTDTQYF; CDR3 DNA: TGTGCCACCAGTGGCCCCGCTAGCGCCCGCACAGATACGCAGTATTTT
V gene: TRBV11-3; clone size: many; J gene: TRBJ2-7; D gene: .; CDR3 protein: CASSLDRAYEQYF; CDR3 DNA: TGTGCCAGCAGCCTCGACAGAGCCTACGAGCAGTACTTC
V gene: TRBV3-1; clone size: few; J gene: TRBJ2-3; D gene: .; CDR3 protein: CASSNLPDPQYF; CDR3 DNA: TGTGCCAGCAGTAATCTCCCCGACCCGCAGTATTTT
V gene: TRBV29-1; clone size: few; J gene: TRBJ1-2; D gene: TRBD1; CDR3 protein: CSVGTGTNYGYTF; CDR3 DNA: TGCAGCGTGGGGACAGGGACTAACTATGGCTACACCTTC
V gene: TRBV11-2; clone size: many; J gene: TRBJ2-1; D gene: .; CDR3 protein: CASSRTAAQFF; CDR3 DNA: TGTGCCAGCAGCCGGACAGCTGCTCAGTTCTTC
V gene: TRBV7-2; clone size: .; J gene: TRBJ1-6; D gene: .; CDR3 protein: CASSLGAGSRHNSPLHF; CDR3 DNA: TGTGCCAGCAGCTTAGGGGCAGGGAGTAGGCATAATTCACCCCTCCACTTT
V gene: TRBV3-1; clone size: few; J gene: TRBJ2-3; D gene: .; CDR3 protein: CASSQMGLPTDTQYF; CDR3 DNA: TGTGCCAGCAGCCAGATGGGACTTCCAACAGATACGCAGTATTTT
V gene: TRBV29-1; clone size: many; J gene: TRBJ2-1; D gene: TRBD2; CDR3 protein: CSVGLAAFAEQFF; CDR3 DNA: TGCAGCGTGGGACTAGCGGCATTCGCTGAGCAGTTCTTC
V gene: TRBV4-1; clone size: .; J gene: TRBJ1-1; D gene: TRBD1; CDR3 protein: CASTDRAGTEAFF; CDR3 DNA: TGCGCCAGCACGGACAGGGCTGGCACTGAAGCTTTCTTT
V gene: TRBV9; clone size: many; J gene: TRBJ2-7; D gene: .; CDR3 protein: CASSPGLVFYEQYF; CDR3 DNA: TGTGCCAGCAGCCCGGGACTGGTTTTCTACGAGCAGTACTTC
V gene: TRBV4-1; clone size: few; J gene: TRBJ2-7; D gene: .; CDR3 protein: CASSQEEAGDYEQYF; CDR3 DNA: TGCGCCAGCAGCCAAGAAGAGGCAGGGGACTACGAGCAGTACTTC
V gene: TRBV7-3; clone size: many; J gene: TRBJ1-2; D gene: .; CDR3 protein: CASGTVVGYTF; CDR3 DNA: TGTGCCAGCGGGACCGTCGTTGGCTACACCTTC
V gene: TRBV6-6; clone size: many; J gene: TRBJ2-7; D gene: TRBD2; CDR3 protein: CASSYSPSGRIGYEQYF; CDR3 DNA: TGTGCCAGCAGTTACTCTCCTAGCGGGAGGATTGGATACGAGCAGTACTTC
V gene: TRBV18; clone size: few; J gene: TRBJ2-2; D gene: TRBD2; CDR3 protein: CASSLAGPTANTGELFF; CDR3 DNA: TGTGCCAGCTCTCTAGCGGGCCCGACCGCGAACACCGGGGAGCTGTTTTTT
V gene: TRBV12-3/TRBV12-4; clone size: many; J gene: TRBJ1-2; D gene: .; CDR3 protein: CASTPGRAYGYTF; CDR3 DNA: TGTGCCAGCACCCCGGGGAGGGCATATGGCTACACCTTC
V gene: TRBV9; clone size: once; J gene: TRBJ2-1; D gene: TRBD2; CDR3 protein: CASSVASGNNEQFF; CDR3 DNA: TGTGCCAGCAGCGTCGCTAGCGGGAACAATGAGCAGTTCTTC
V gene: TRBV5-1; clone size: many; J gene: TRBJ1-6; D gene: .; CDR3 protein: CASSPEGTGNSYNSPLHF; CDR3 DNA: TGCGCCAGCAGCCCGGAGGGAACAGGAAACTCCTATAATTCACCCCTCCACTTT
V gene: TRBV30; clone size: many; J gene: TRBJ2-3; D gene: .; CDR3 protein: CAWSGGPPDTQYF; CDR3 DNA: TGTGCCTGGAGCGGGGGCCCCCCAGATACGCAGTATTTT
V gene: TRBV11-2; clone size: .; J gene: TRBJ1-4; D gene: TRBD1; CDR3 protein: CASSSHLPGGHSGTNEKLFF; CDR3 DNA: TGTGCCAGCAGCTCCCACCTCCCAGGGGGCCACTCTGGAACTAATGAAAAACTGTTTTTT
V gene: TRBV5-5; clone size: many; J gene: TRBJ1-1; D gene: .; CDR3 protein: CATKVEGGLNTEAFF; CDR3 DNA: TGTGCCACCAAGGTAGAGGGGGGACTGAACACTGAAGCTTTCTTT
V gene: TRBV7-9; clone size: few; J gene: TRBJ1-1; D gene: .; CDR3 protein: CASSLGEIAEAFF; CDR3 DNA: TGTGCCAGCAGCTTAGGGGAAATCGCTGAAGCTTTCTTT
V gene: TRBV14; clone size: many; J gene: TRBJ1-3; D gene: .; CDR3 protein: CASSLYEVTSSGNTIYF; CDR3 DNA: TGTGCCAGCAGCCTTTACGAGGTTACATCCTCTGGAAACACCATATATTTT
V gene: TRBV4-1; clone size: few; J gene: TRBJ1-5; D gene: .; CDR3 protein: CASSHREGSNQPQHF; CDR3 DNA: TGCGCCAGCAGCCACAGGGAAGGGAGCAATCAGCCCCAGCATTTT
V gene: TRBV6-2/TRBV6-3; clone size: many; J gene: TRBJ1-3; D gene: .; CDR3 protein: CASSLSGNTIYF; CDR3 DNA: TGTGCCAGCAGCCTCTCTGGAAACACCATATATTTT
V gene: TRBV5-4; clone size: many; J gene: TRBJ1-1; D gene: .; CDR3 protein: CASSLPGRPEAFF; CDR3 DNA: TGTGCCAGCAGCTTGCCAGGGCGCCCTGAAGCTTTCTTT
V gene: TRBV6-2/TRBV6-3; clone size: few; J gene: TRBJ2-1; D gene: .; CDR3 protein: CASSYSKVLSEQFF; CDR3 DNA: TGTGCCAGCAGTTATTCGAAGGTTTTGTCTGAGCAGTTCTTC
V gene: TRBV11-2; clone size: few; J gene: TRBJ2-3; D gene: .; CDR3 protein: CTSSLGAGSSTDTQYF; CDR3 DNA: TGTACCAGCAGCTTAGGGGCGGGGTCTAGCACAGATACGCAGTATTTT
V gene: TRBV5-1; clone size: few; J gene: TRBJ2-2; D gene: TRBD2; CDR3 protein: CASSLLAGEGGELFF; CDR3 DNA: TGCGCCAGCAGCCTACTAGCGGGAGAAGGCGGGGAGCTGTTTTTT
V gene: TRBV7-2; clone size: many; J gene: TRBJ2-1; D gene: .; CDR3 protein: CASSLRATNEQFF; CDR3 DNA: TGTGCCAGCAGCTTACGGGCTACGAATGAGCAGTTCTTC
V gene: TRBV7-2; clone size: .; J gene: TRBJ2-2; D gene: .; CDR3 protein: CASSVMGLKVELFF; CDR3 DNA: TGTGCCAGCAGCGTAATGGGACTGAAAGTGGAGCTGTTTTTT
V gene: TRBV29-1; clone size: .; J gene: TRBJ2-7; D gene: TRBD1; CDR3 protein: CSVRDRPYEQYF; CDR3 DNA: TGCAGCGTTAGGGACAGACCCTACGAGCAGTACTTC
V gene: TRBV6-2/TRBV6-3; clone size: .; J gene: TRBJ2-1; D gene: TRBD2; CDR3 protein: CANRPGLAGNHNEQFF; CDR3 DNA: TGTGCAAACAGACCGGGACTAGCGGGGAACCACAATGAGCAGTTCTTC
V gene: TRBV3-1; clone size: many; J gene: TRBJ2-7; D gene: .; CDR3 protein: CASSRGGSSYEQYF; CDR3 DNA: TGTGCCAGCAGCCGAGGGGGAAGCTCCTACGAGCAGTACTTC